What follows are 5 T cell receptor beta chains derived from one specimen sequenced in a study of blood T cell repertoires in COVID-19. Profiled with immunoSEQ multiplex PCR; TCRdb holds only in-frame clones, not every one. The data hold 50,000 to 75,000 clones, with roughly 92% observed a single time. The sequenced sample was peripheral blood. The source is a man in his 70s with active COVID-19.

This CDR3 reads CASSLHGNEQFF. CDR3 nucleotides: TGTGCCAGCAGCTTGCACGGGAATGAGCAGTTCTTC. The rearrangement links TRBV7-2 to TRBJ2-1; D remains ambiguous. Between the trimmed V and J ends, which lost 3 bases and 7 bases, there was a span of 7 bases. Germline V gene sequence: CDR1 SGHTA, CDR2 FQGNSA. This CDR3 contains 12 residues.

The chain employs TRBV6-5 and TRBJ1-4; 10 nucleotides match TRBD1. After removal of 5 bases from V and 5 bases from J, the junction contained 5 bases not matched to a gene. The CDR3 is made up of 15 amino acids. From germline, CDR1 is MNHEY and CDR2 SVGAGI. The CDR3 reads CASSPRDRGNEKLFF. The CDR3 region has the DNA TGTGCCAGCAGTCCCCGGGACAGGGGAAATGAAAAACTGTTTTTT.

The gene calls are TRBV6-5 and TRBJ2-2, with 8 bases aligning to TRBD1. Trimming at V came to 6 bases and at J to 6 bases, leaving 9 bases not matched to a gene. CDR3 length: 15 amino acids. Germline V gene sequence: CDR1 MNHEY, CDR2 SVGAGI. The CDR3: CASRPDRGGAGELFF. The DNA of the CDR3 is TGTGCCAGCAGACCAGACAGGGGTGGGGCCGGGGAGCTGTTTTTT.

This sequence joins TRBV15 and TRBJ1-6; D ambiguous. CDR3 length: 14 amino acids. Germline values: CDR1 LNHNV, CDR2 YYDKDF (reference sequence). Between the trimmed V and J ends, which lost 3 bases and 4 bases, there was a span of 7 bases. The CDR3 DNA reads TGTGCCACCAGCAGGACACAGTATAATTCACCCCTCCACTTT. The encoded protein is CATSRTQYNSPLHF.

The gene calls are TRBV6-1 and TRBJ1-3; D is uncertain. CDR3 length equals 15 residues. Per germline, CDR1 MNHNS and CDR2 SASEGT. Trimming cost V 1 base and J 0 bases, with 7 bases left between them. The CDR3 here is CASSEGTASGNTIYF. The CDR3 coding sequence is TGTGCCAGCAGTGAAGGAACAGCCTCTGGAAACACCATATATTTT.